Here is one T cell receptor (beta chain) with its context. The table came from immunoSEQ multiplex PCR; TCRdb's copy has only in-frame clones and leaves some out. The sample has about 50,000 clones, 84% seen once; the top ten hold about 5%. J gave up 4 bases and V 5 bases, and 7 bases lay outside the gene matches. CDR3 length equals 15 residues. CDR1 is SQVTM, CDR2 ANQGSEA, per germline. These data belong to a study of radiotherapy plus CTLA-4 blockade in lung cancer. The sequences come from peripheral blood, collected from a patient treated with radiotherapy plus ipilimumab. This clonotype was obtained from a human donor with non-small cell lung cancer whose response to radiotherapy plus ipilimumab could not be evaluated. V usage is TRBV29-1 and J usage is TRBJ2-2, with 10 bases aligning to TRBD2. The CDR3 DNA follows: TGCAGCGTTACCATAGCGGGAGGAAGCACCGGGGAGCTGTTTTTT. Translation: CSVTIAGGSTGELFF.